This TCR beta chain was documented in a study of beta chain features in type 1 diabetes. Study findings and constraints: Overrepresentation of cells with high TCR expression could result from cDNA sequencing. Although PCR might favor shorter templates, it would do so equally in patients and controls. Diminished insertions and augmented deletions at VDJ junctions characterized type 1 diabetes patients.

A remark on this clone: Its antigen is currently unknown.

Expressed TCRB transcripts were sequenced, since all the RNA that had been isolated was reverse transcribed. Sequenced by immunoSEQ multiplex PCR; TCRdb stores in-frame clones only, minus some. The sample comprises 450,000 to 600,000 clones, about 30% of which are singletons, and about 0.065% rests with the top ten. Germline assignment: CDR1 MNHEY and CDR2 SVGAGI. This CDR3 has 14 amino acids. V gave up 0 bases and J gave up 8 bases, with 13 bases separating them. The sample was naive CD4+ T cells from blood. The TCR comes from a man aged 18 to 30 in good health. The rearrangement uses TRBV6-5 and TRBJ1-2; D is undetermined. As DNA, the CDR3 is TGTGCCAGCAGTTACTCAGGTTCCCCGGGGGGCTACACCTTC. It translates to CASSYSGSPGGYTF.